The clone carrying this TCR beta chain was seen at least ten times. As yet, its antigen is unknown. Trimming cost V 5 bases and J 1 base, with 14 bases left between them. CDR1 SEHNR and CDR2 FQNEAQ come from the germline V gene (reference sequence). The CDR3 loop spans 15 amino acids. This sample was taken from a study of CD8+CD57+ T cells in acquired aplastic anemia. Study-wide context: Each DNA sample taken from sorted CD4+ and CD8+ cells came to 3.2 ug on average. Healthy donor CD4+ samples were sequenced to a depth that averaged approximately 9.9 million reads. Study-wide points: Simpson's diversity of CD8+ cells was not significantly different in patients compared with controls. The same twenty-nine CD8+ CDR3 sequences occurred in patients and in controls.

Both TCR beta VDJ combination and CDR3 sequence profiling were carried out. Genomic DNA was the template for this profiling. Via MiXCR, TCRdb re-called the reads, giving one row per CDR3 protein. The table includes just over 400,000 distinct CDR3 sequences, around 68% detected once. The rearrangement joins TRBV7-9 to TRBJ1-1, with D unresolved. The source of this sequence is a human donor in good health, serving as a control. Sequencing was done on a sample of sorted CD4+, CD8+, or CD8+CD57+ T cells (not recorded which) from PBMCs. CDR3 protein: CASSPSDGSNTEAFF. The CDR3 DNA reads TGTGCCAGCAGCCCATCCGACGGATCGAACACTGAAGCTTTCTTT.